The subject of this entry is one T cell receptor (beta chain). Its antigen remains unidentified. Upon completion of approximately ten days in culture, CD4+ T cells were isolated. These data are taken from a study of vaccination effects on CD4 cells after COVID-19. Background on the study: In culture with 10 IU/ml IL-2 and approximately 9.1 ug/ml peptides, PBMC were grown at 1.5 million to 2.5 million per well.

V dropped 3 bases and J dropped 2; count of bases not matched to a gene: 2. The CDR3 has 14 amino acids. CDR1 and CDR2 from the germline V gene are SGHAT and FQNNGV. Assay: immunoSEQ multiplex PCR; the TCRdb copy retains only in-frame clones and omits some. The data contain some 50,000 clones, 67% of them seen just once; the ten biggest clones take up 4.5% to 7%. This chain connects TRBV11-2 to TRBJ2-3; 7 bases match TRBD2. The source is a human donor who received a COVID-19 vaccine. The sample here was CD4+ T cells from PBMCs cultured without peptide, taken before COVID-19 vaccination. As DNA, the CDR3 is TGTGCCAGCAGCTTCGGGACTAACACAGATACGCAGTATTTT. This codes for CASSFGTNTDTQYF. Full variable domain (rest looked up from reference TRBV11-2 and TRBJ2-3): EAGVAQSPRYKIIEKRQSVAFWCNPISGHATLYWYQQILGQGPKLLIQFQNNGVVDDSQLPKDRFSAERLKGVDSTLKIQPAKLEDSAVYLCASSFGTNTDTQYFGPGTRLTVL.